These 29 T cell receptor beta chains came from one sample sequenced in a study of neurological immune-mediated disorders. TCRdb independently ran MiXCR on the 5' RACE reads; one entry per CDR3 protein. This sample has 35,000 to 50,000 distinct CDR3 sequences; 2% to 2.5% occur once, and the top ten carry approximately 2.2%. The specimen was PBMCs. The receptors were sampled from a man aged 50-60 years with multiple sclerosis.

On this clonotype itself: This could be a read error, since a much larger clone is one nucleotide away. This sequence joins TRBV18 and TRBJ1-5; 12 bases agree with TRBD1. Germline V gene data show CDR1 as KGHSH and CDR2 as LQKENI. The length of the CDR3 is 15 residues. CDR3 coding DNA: TGTGCCAGCTCAGACGGGACAGGGGGCCGGCAGCCCCAGAATTTT. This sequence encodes CASSDGTGGRQPQNF.

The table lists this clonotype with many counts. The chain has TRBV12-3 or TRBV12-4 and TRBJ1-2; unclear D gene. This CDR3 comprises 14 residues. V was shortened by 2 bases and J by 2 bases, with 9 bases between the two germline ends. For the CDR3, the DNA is TGTGCCAGCAGTTTATCATTAGGAAACTATGGCTACACCTTC. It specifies CASSLSLGNYGYTF.

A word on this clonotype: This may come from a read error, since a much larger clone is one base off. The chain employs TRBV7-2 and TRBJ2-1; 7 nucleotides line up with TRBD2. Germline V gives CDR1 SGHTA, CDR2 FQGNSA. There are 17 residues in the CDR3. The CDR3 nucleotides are TGTGCCAGAAGCTTAGAGTCGGCGGGGGAGCTAATCGGTGAGCAGTTCTTC. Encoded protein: CARSLESAGELIGEQFF.

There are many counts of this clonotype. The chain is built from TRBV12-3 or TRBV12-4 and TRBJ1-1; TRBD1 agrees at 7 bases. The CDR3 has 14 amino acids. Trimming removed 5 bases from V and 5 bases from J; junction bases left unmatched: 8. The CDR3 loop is CASSKQLQGTEAFF. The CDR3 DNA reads TGTGCCAGCAGTAAACAATTACAGGGGACTGAAGCTTTCTTT.

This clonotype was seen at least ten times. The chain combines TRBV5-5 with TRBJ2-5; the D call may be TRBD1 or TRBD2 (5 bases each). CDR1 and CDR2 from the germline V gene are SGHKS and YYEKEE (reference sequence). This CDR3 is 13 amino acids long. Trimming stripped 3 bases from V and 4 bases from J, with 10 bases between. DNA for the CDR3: TGTGCCAGCAGCTACCGGGACCCAGAGACCCAGTACTTC. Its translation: CASSYRDPETQYF.

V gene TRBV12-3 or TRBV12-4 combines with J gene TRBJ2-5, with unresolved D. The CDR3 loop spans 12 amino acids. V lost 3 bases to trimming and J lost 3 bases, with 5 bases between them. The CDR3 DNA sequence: TGTGCCAGCAGTTTTGGGAAAGAGACCCAGTACTTC. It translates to CASSFGKETQYF.

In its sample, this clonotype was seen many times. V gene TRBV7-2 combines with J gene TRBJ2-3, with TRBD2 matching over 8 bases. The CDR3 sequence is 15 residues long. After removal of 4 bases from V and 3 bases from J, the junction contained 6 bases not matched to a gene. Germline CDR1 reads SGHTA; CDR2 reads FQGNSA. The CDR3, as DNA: TGTGCCAGCAGCTCCCAGGGACTAGTGACAGATACGCAGTATTTT. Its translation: CASSSQGLVTDTQYF. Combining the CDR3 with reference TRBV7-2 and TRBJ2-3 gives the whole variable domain GAGVSQSPSNKVTEKGKDVELRCDPISGHTALYWYRQSLGQGLEFLIYFQGNSAPDKSGLPSDRFSAERTGGSVSTLTIQRTQQEDSAVYLCASSSQGLVTDTQYFGPGTRLTVL.

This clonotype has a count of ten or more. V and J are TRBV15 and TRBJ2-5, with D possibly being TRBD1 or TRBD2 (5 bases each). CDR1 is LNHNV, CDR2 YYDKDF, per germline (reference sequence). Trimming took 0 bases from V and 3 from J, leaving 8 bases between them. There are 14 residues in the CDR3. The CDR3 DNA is TGTGCCACCAGCAGAGATGGGACCAAAGAGACCCAGTACTTC. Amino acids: CATSRDGTKETQYF.

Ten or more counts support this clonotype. The CDR3 loop is CASSLSTGYLDEQYF. The CDR3 region has the DNA TGTGCCAGCAGTTTATCGACAGGGTATTTGGACGAGCAGTACTTC. The chain recombines TRBV27 with TRBJ2-7; 7 bases are a match to TRBD1. Germline CDR1 and CDR2: MNHEY and SMNVEV (reference sequence). Germline trimming cut 0 bases from V and 5 bases from J; bases unmatched to any gene: 7. The CDR3 is 15 amino acids.

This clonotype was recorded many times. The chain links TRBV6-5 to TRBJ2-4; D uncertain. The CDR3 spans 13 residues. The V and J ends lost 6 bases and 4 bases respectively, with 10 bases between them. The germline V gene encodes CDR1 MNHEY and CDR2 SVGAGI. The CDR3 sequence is CASSSHMKNIQYF. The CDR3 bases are TGTGCCAGCAGCTCGCATATGAAAAACATTCAGTACTTC.

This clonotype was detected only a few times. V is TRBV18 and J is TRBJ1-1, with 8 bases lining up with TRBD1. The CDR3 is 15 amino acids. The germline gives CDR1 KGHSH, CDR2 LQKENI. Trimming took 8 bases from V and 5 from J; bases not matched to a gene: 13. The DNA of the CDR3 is TGTGCCAGCCTCACAGGGGGGCAGGGGCTAACTGAAGCTTTCTTT. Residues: CASLTGGQGLTEAFF.

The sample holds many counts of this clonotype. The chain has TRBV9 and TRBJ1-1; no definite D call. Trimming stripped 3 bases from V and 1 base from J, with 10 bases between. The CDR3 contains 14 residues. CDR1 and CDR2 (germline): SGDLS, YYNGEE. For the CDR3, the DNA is TGTGCCAGCAGCGCGACCCCCGGGAACACTGAAGCTTTCTTT. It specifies CASSATPGNTEAFF.

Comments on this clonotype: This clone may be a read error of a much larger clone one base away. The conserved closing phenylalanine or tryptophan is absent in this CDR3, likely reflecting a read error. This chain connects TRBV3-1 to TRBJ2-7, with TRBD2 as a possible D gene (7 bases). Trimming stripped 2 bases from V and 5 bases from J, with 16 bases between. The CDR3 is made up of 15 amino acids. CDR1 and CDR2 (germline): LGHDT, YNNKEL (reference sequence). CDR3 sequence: CASSQYPRGPNEQYY. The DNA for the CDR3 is TGTGCCAGCAGCCAATACCCGCGGGGGCCCAACGAGCAGTACTAC.

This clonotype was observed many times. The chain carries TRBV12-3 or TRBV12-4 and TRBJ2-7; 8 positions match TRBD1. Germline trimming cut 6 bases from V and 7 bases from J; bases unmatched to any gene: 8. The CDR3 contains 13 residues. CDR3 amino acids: CASSLTGVGEQYF. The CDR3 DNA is TGTGCCAGCAGCTTGACAGGGGTTGGGGAGCAGTACTTC.

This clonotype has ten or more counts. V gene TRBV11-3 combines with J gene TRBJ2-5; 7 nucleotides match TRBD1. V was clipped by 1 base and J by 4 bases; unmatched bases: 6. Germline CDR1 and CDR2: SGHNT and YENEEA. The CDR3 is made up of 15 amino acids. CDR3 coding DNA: TGTGCCAGCAGCTTAGGACCCGACAGGGCAGAGACCCAGTACTTC. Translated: CASSLGPDRAETQYF.

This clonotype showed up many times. CDR3 sequence (DNA): TGCAGTGCTAGAGATTTCTTAGGGGGTTGGGAGACCCAGTACTTC. Amino acid sequence: CSARDFLGGWETQYF. The chain is built from TRBV20-1 and TRBJ2-5, with D tentatively TRBD1 (6 bases). This CDR3 is 15 amino acids long. V was cut by 0 bases and J by 5 bases, with 16 bases left in between. Per the germline V gene, CDR1 is DFQATT and CDR2 is SNEGSKA (reference sequence).

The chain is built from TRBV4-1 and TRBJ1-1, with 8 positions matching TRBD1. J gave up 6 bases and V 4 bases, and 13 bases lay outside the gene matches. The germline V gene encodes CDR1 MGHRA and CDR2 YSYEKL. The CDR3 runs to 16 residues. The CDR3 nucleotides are TGCGCCAGCAGCCCCACCCCTCAGGGGGCTCCCTCTGAAGCTTTCTTT. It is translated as CASSPTPQGAPSEAFF.

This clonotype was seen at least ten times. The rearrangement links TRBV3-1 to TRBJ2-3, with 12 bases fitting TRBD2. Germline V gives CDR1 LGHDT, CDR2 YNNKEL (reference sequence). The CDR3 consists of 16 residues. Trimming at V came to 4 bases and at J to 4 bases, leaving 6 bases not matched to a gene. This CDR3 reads CASSLRLAGESDTQYF. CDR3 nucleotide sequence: TGTGCCAGCAGCCTGCGACTAGCGGGGGAGTCAGATACGCAGTATTTT.

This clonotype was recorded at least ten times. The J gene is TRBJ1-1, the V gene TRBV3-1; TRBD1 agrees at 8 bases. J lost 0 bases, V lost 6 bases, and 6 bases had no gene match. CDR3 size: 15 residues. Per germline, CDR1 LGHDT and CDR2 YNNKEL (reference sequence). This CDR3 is CASRTRDRLNTEAFF. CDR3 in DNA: TGTGCCAGCAGAACTAGGGACAGGCTGAACACTGAAGCTTTCTTT.

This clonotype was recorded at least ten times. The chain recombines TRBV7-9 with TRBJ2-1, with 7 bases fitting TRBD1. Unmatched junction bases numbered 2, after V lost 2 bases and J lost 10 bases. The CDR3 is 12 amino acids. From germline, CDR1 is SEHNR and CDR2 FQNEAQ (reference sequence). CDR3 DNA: TGTGCCAGCAGCTTAACGGACAGGGAGCAGTTCTTC. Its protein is CASSLTDREQFF.

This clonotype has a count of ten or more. CDR3 coding DNA: TGTGCCAGCAGTGACGTTAGGACCAACGTCCTGACTTTC. The encoded protein is CASSDVRTNVLTF. The genes are TRBV6-1 and TRBJ2-6; D gene unclear. This CDR3 region has 13 residues. CDR1 is MNHNS and CDR2 is SASEGT in the germline V gene. The V gene lost 3 bases and the J gene lost 8 bases, with 8 bases spanning the gap.

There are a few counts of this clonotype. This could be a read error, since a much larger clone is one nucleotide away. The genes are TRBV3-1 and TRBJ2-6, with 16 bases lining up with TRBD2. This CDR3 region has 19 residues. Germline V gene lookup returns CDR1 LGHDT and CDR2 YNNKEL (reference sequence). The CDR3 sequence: CASSYPGLAGGPGANVLPF. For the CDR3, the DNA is TGTGCCAGCAGCTACCCGGGACTAGCGGGGGGGCCTGGGGCCAACGTCCTGCCTTTC. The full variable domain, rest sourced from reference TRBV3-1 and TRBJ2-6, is DTAVSQTPKYLVTQMGNDKSIKCEQNLGHDTMYWYKQDSKKFLKIMFSYNNKELIINETVPNRFSPKSPDKAHLNLHINSLELGDSAVYFCASSYPGLAGGPGANVLPFGAGSRLTVL.

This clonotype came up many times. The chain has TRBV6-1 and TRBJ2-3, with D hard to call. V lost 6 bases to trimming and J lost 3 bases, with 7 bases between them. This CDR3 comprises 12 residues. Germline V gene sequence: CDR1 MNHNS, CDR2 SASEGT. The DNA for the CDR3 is TGTGCCAGCAGCCGGACGACAGATACGCAGTATTTT. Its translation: CASSRTTDTQYF.

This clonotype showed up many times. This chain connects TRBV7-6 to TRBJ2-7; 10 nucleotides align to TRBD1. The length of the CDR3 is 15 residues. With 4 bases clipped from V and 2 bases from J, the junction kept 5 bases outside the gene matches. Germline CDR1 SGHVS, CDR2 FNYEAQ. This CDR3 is CASSSLTGGPYEQYF. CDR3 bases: TGTGCCAGCAGCTCCTTGACAGGGGGCCCCTACGAGCAGTACTTC. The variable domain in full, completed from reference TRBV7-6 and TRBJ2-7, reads GAGVSQSPRYKVTKRGQDVALRCDPISGHVSLYWYRQALGQGPEFLTYFNYEAQQDKSGLPNDRFSAERPEGSISTLTIQRTEQRDSAMYRCASSSLTGGPYEQYFGPGTRLTVT.

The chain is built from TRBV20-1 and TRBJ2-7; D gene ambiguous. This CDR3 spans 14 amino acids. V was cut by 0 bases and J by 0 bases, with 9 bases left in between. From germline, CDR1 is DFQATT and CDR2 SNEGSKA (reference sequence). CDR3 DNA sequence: TGCAGTGCTAGAGACGGCCGCTTCTCCTACGAGCAGTACTTC. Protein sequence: CSARDGRFSYEQYF.

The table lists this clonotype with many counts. The CDR3 spells CSVHPGYKGGTQYF. CDR3 coding DNA: TGCAGCGTTCACCCGGGGTACAAGGGCGGGACCCAGTACTTC. The rearrangement links TRBV29-1 to TRBJ2-5, with a tentative D call TRBD2 (5 bases). CDR1 and CDR2 (germline): SQVTM, ANQGSEA. This CDR3 has 14 residues. V was cut by 5 bases and J by 7 bases, with 20 bases left in between.

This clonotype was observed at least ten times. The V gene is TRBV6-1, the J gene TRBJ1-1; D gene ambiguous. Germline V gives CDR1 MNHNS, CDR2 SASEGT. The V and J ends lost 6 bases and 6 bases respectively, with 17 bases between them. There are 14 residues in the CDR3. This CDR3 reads CASRSGVASAEAFF. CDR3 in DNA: TGTGCCAGCAGGTCGGGAGTGGCGAGCGCTGAAGCTTTCTTT.

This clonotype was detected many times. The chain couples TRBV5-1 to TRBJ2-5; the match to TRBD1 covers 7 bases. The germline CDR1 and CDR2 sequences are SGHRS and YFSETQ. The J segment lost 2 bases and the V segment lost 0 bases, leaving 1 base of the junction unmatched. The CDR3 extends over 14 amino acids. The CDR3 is CASSLGQGQETQYF. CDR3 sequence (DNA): TGCGCCAGCAGCTTGGGACAGGGACAAGAGACCCAGTACTTC.

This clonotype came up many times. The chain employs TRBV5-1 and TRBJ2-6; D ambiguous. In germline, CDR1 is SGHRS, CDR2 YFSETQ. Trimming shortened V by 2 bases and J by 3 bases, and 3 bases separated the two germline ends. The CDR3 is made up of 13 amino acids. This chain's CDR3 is CASSLFGANVLTF. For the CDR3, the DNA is TGCGCCAGCAGCTTATTTGGGGCCAACGTCCTGACTTTC.